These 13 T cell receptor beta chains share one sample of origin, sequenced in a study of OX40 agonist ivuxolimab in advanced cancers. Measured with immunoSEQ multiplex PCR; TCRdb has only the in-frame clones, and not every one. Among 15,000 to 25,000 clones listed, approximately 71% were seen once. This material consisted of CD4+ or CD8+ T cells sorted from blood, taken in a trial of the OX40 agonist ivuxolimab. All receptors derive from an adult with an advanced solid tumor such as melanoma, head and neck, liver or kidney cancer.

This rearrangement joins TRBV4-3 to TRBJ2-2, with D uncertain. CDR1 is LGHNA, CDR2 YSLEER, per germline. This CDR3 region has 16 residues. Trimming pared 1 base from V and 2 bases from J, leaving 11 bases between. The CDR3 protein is CASSQASKGNTGELFF. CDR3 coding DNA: TGCGCCAGCAGCCAAGCTAGTAAGGGTAACACCGGGGAGCTGTTTTTT.

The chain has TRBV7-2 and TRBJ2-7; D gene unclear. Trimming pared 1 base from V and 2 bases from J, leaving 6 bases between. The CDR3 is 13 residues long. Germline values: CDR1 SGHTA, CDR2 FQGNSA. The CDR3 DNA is TGTGCCAGCAGCTTAGGGCACACCTACGAGCAGTACTTC. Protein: CASSLGHTYEQYF.

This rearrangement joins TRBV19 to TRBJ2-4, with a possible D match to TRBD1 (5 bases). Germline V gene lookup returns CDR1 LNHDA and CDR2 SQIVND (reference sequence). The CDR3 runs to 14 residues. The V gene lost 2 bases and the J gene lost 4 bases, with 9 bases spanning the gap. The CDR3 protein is CASSIPGLKNIQYF. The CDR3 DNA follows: TGTGCCAGTAGTATACCAGGGCTGAAAAACATTCAGTACTTC.

CDR3 sequence (DNA): TGTGCCAGCAGCCGACCGGGACAGGGGGATACCGGGGAGCTGTTTTTT. Encoded protein: CASSRPGQGDTGELFF. The chain has TRBV7-9 and TRBJ2-2, with TRBD1 identical over 11 bases. The CDR3 is 16 residues long. Germline CDR1 is SEHNR and CDR2 is FQNEAQ (reference sequence). Trimming at V came to 5 bases and at J to 5 bases, leaving 7 bases not matched to a gene.

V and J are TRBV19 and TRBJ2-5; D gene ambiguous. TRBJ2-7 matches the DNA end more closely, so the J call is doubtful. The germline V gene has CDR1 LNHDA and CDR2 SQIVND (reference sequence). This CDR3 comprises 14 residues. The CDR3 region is CASSMVTDSYEQYF. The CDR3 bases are TGTGCCAGTAGTATGGTGACCGACTCCTACGAGCAGTACTTC.

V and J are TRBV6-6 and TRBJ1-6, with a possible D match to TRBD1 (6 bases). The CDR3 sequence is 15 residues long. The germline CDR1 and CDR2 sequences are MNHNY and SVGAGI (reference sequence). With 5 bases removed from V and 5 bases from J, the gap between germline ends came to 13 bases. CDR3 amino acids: CASSDWQGNNSPLHF. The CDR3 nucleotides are TGTGCCAGCAGTGATTGGCAGGGGAATAATTCACCCCTCCACTTT.

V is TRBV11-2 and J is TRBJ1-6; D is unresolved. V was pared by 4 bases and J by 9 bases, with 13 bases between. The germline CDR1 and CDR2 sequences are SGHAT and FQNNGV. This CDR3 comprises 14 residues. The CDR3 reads CASSSPFDGSPLHF. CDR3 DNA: TGTGCCAGCAGCTCCCCCTTTGATGGTTCACCCCTCCACTTT. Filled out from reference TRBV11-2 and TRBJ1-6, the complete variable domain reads EAGVAQSPRYKIIEKRQSVAFWCNPISGHATLYWYQQILGQGPKLLIQFQNNGVVDDSQLPKDRFSAERLKGVDSTLKIQPAKLEDSAVYLCASSSPFDGSPLHFGNGTRLTVT.

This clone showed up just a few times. The CDR3 spells CASSVGSPYEQYF. In DNA form, the CDR3 reads TGTGCCAGCAGCGTCGGGTCCCCCTACGAGCAGTACTTC. V and J are TRBV7-9 and TRBJ2-7; D gene unclear. Trimming removed 5 bases from V and 2 bases from J, with 10 bases in between. Per the germline V gene, CDR1 is SEHNR and CDR2 is FQNEAQ (reference sequence). This CDR3 is built from 13 residues.

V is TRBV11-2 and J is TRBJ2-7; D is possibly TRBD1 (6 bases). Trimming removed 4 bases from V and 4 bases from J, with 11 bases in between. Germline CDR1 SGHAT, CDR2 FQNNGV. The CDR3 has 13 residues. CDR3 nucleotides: TGTGCCAGCAGCTGGGACACTGGATACGAGCAGTACTTC. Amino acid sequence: CASSWDTGYEQYF.

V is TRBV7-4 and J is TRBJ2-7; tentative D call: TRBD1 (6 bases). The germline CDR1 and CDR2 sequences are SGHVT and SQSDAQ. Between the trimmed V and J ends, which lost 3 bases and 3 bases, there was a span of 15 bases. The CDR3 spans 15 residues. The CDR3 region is CASSFGMGDNYEQYF. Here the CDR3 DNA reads TGTGCCAGCAGCTTCGGGATGGGGGACAACTACGAGCAGTACTTC.

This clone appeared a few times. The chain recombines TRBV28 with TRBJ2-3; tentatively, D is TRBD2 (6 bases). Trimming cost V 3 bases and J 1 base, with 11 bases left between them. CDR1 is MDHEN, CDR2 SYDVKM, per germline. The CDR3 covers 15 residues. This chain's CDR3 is CASSFPPGGTDTQYF. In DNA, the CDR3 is TGTGCCAGCAGTTTCCCTCCGGGGGGCACAGATACGCAGTATTTT.

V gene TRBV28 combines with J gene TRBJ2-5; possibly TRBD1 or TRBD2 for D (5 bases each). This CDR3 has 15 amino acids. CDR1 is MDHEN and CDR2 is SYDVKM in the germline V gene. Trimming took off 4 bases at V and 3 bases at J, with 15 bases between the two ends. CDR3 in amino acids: CASSYEGRGEETQYF. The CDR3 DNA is TGTGCCAGCAGTTACGAGGGGCGCGGTGAAGAGACCCAGTACTTC.

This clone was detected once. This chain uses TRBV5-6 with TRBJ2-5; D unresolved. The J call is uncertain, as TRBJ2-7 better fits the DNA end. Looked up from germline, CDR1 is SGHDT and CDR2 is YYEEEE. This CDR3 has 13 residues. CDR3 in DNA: TGTGCCAGCAGCTTCGGCATGGACTACGAGCAGTACTTC. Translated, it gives CASSFGMDYEQYF.